The 29 T cell receptor beta chains reported below all come from one sample, sequenced in a study of regulatory T cells in long-lasting Graves disease. TCR beta libraries were built with iRepertoire HTBI primers and Arm-PCR of CDR3 regions. TCRdb re-called the multiplex PCR reads through MiXCR, storing one row per CDR3 protein. The repertoire holds fewer than 550,000 distinct CDR3 sequences, with roughly 16% as singletons. Time point: newly diagnosed GD, antithyroid drugs for less than 3 months. After RNA was extracted from PBMCs, the TCR library was made from it. A further study also used this sample, focusing on T cells in Graves' hyperthyroidism and ophthalmopathy.

This specimen was peripheral blood mononuclear cells (PBMCs), taken at new diagnosis, from a patient treated with antithyroid drugs. The receptors stem from a woman aged 35-60 years with Graves disease.

This clonotype has just a few counts. The CDR3 protein is CASSHVPTTEAFF. Written as DNA, the CDR3 is TGTGCCAGCAGCCATGTTCCTACCACTGAAGCTTTCTTT. The genes are TRBV14 and TRBJ1-1; no clear D. Germline V gene sequence: CDR1 SGHDN, CDR2 FVKESK. V was shortened by 3 bases and J by 4 bases, with 9 bases between the two germline ends. This CDR3 comprises 13 residues.

A remark on this clonotype: This likely stems from a read error, as it lies one base from a far larger clone. The rearrangement links TRBV7-3 to TRBJ1-1, with TRBD1 matching over 8 bases. The CDR3 has 15 residues. Germline lookup yields CDR1 SGHTA and CDR2 FQGTGA. The CDR3 reads CASSSSGGMYTEASF. In DNA, the CDR3 is TGTGCCAGCAGCTCATCAGGGGGCATGTACACTGAAGCTTCCTTT.

This clonotype was found many times. The rearrangement links TRBV20-1 to TRBJ2-1; 7 nucleotides agree with TRBD2. The germline V gene encodes CDR1 DFQATT and CDR2 SNEGSKA (reference sequence). The CDR3 runs 13 residues. J was trimmed by 3 bases and V by 6 bases; bases with no gene match: 5. This CDR3 is CSASGGGYNEQFF. Written as DNA, the CDR3 is TGCAGTGCCAGCGGCGGGGGCTACAATGAGCAGTTCTTC.

The chain links TRBV2 to TRBJ2-2; tentatively, D is TRBD1 (5 bases). V lost 4 bases to trimming and J lost 0 bases, with 9 bases between them. The CDR3 loop spans 15 amino acids. Germline assignment: CDR1 SNHLY and CDR2 FYNNEI. The CDR3 region is CASSVDSPNTGELFF. DNA of the CDR3: TGTGCCAGCAGTGTCGACAGCCCGAACACCGGGGAGCTGTTTTTT.

This clonotype was counted many times. The chain carries TRBV10-2 and TRBJ2-7; 7 positions agree with TRBD2. The germline V gene encodes CDR1 WSHSY and CDR2 SAAADI. The CDR3 is 14 amino acids. Trimming at V came to 8 bases and at J to 6 bases, leaving 13 bases not matched to a gene. CDR3 sequence reads: CASGTSGGGLEQYF. Here the CDR3 DNA reads TGCGCCAGCGGCACGTCGGGGGGAGGTCTCGAGCAGTACTTC.

There are a few counts of this clonotype. For the CDR3, the DNA is TGTGCCTGGAGAGGAGGTGGTAATTCACCCCTCCACTTT. It is translated as CAWRGGGNSPLHF. The chain combines TRBV30 with TRBJ1-6; D not resolved. CDR1 is GTSNPN, CDR2 SVGIG, per germline (reference sequence). This CDR3 spans 13 amino acids. V lost 3 bases to trimming and J lost 6 bases, with 9 bases between them.

The sample holds many counts of this clonotype. The rearrangement links TRBV29-1 to TRBJ2-1; the D call may be TRBD1 or TRBD2 (6 bases each). CDR1 and CDR2 (germline): SQVTM, ANQGSEA. The CDR3 has 16 residues. Trimming removed 1 base from V and 2 bases from J, with 15 bases in between. The CDR3 coding sequence is TGCAGCGTTGAAGGAGGGTCCGGGGGCACCTACAATGAGCAGTTCTTC. As protein: CSVEGGSGGTYNEQFF.

This clonotype was found many times. CDR3 sequence reads: CASSEGGGFNSPLHF. CDR3 nucleotides: TGTGCCAGCAGTGAAGGGGGGGGATTCAATTCACCCCTCCACTTT. The rearrangement joins TRBV6-1 to TRBJ1-6; a possible D gene is TRBD1 (5 bases). The V end was cut by 1 base, the J end by 7 bases, with 11 bases between. The germline CDR1 and CDR2 sequences are MNHNS and SASEGT. This CDR3 spans 15 amino acids.

This clonotype was counted many times. This chain links TRBV12-3 or TRBV12-4 with TRBJ1-4; D is unresolved. Between the trimmed V and J ends, which lost 5 bases and 3 bases, there was a span of 10 bases. The CDR3 length is 14 residues. Here the CDR3 reads CASSPRVANEKLFF. DNA of the CDR3: TGTGCCAGCAGTCCCCGGGTAGCTAATGAAAAACTGTTTTTT.

This chain uses TRBV6-5 with TRBJ2-7; TRBD2 matches 8 bases. V shed 0 bases and J 1 base; nucleotides not matched to a gene: 11. The CDR3 spans 18 residues. Germline assignment: CDR1 MNHEY and CDR2 SVGAGI. CDR3 bases: TGTGCCAGCAGTTACTCGACCGGACAAGCGGGGGCTTCCTACGAGCAGTACTTC. Translating it yields CASSYSTGQAGASYEQYF.

Note on this clonotype: This may arise from a read error, as a much more abundant clone is one base away. The V and J genes are TRBV3-1 and TRBJ2-7; a weak D match, TRBD1 (6 bases). The germline gives CDR1 LGHDT, CDR2 YNNKEL (reference sequence). This CDR3 is built from 15 residues. CDR3 nucleotide sequence: TGTGCCAGCAGCCAAGTCCATGGGGGCAACTACGGGCAGTACTTC. Translating it yields CASSQVHGGNYGQYF.

This clonotype was seen ten or more times. The rearrangement joins TRBV2 to TRBJ2-7; 8 nucleotides line up with TRBD1. Germline lookup yields CDR1 SNHLY and CDR2 FYNNEI. The V and J ends lost 6 bases and 5 bases, in that order; junction bases with no gene match: 15. CDR3 length equals 16 residues. CDR3 sequence (DNA): TGTGCCAGCAGGGAGGACCCCCAGGGGGCGAGGAACGAGCAGTACTTC. Protein: CASREDPQGARNEQYF. The complete variable domain, with remaining parts taken from reference TRBV2 and TRBJ2-7, reads EPEVTQTPSHQVTQMGQEVILRCVPISNHLYFYWYRQILGQKVEFLVSFYNNEISEKSEIFDDQFSVERPDGSNFTLKIRSTKLEDSAMYFCASREDPQGARNEQYFGPGTRLTVT.

The table lists this clonotype with many counts. V usage is TRBV2 and J usage is TRBJ2-2; no clear D. With 6 bases removed from V and 6 bases from J, the gap between germline ends came to 5 bases. The CDR3 loop spans 11 amino acids. CDR1 SNHLY and CDR2 FYNNEI come from the germline V gene. In DNA form, the CDR3 reads TGTGCCAGCAGGCAAGCCGGGGAGCTGTTTTTT. Protein: CASRQAGELFF.

This clonotype occurred a few times. The chain employs TRBV5-1 and TRBJ2-5, with D uncertain. Germline V lookup: CDR1 SGHRS, CDR2 YFSETQ. The V gene lost 4 bases and the J gene lost 5 bases, with 9 bases spanning the gap. The CDR3 runs 12 residues. The CDR3 here is CASSTPAETQYF. In DNA form, the CDR3 reads TGCGCCAGCAGCACCCCTGCGGAGACCCAGTACTTC.

This clonotype was seen only a few times. The rearrangement joins TRBV12-3 or TRBV12-4 to TRBJ1-4; D is uncertain. The V and J ends lost 3 bases and 8 bases respectively, with 10 bases between them. The CDR3 loop spans 13 amino acids. The CDR3 DNA follows: TGTGCCAGCAGTTTGTACGGCGGGGAAAAACTGTTTTTT. Its protein product is CASSLYGGEKLFF.

Remarks on this clonotype: A single base separates this from a much larger clone, so it may be a read error. This chain connects TRBV20-1 to TRBJ2-1; D might be TRBD1 or TRBD2, each matching 5 bases. This CDR3 spans 15 amino acids. V was shortened by 2 bases and J by 10 bases, with 21 bases between the two germline ends. Germline CDR1 DFQATT, CDR2 SNEGSKA (reference sequence). Here the CDR3 DNA reads TGCAGTGCTAGATTATATTGGGGGACCACCTACGAGCAGTTCTTC. Translation: CSARLYWGTTYEQFF.

This clonotype appeared a few times. A much larger clone sits a single nucleotide away, making a read error possible. V usage is TRBV6-2 or TRBV6-3 and J usage is TRBJ1-1, with TRBD1 matching over 12 bases. CDR3 size: 16 residues. Germline CDR1 and CDR2: MNHEY and SVGEGT. This CDR3 reads CASSVGTGGDGTEALF. The CDR3 DNA follows: TGTGCCAGCAGTGTCGGGACAGGGGGCGATGGCACTGAAGCTCTCTTT.

This clonotype was detected a few times. The genes are TRBV19 and TRBJ1-5, with 7 bases aligning to TRBD1. This CDR3 has 16 amino acids. V shed 3 bases, J shed 2 bases, and the junction held 7 bases outside the gene matches. CDR1 is LNHDA, CDR2 SQIVND, per germline (reference sequence). The CDR3 nucleotides read TGTGCCAGTAGTATCGACCAGGGGGTTGGCAATCAGCCCCAGCATTTT. Protein sequence: CASSIDQGVGNQPQHF.

This clonotype occurred many times. J is TRBJ1-4 and V is TRBV30; tentative D call: TRBD1 (5 bases). The CDR3 sequence is 13 residues long. CDR1 and CDR2 from the germline V gene are GTSNPN and SVGIG (reference sequence). V dropped 1 base and J dropped 8 bases, with 11 bases sitting between them. As DNA, the CDR3 is TGTGCCTGGAGTGACGGGGCCGAGGAAAAACTGTTTTTT. It encodes CAWSDGAEEKLFF.

This clonotype occurred many times. The chain has TRBV7-8 and TRBJ1-1; D may be TRBD1 (6 bases). The CDR3 totals 15 residues. Trimming cost V 5 bases and J 0 bases, with 13 bases left between them. The germline V gene encodes CDR1 SGHVS and CDR2 FQNEAQ. CDR3 in DNA: TGTGCCAGCAGCAAAAACAGGGTTTTGAACACTGAAGCTTTCTTT. It translates to CASSKNRVLNTEAFF.

This clonotype was counted many times. This rearrangement joins TRBV5-5 to TRBJ1-1; 8 positions match TRBD1. The CDR3 sequence is 15 residues long. Germline V CDR1 and CDR2: SGHKS, YYEKEE (reference sequence). Trimming took 4 bases from V and 0 from J; bases not matched to a gene: 5. The CDR3 loop reads CASSLRGQVNTEAFF. The CDR3 nucleotides read TGTGCCAGCAGCCTGAGGGGACAGGTGAACACTGAAGCTTTCTTT.

The chain has TRBV15 and TRBJ1-6; no definite D call. Trimming cost V 0 bases and J 9 bases, with 0 bases left between them. There are 11 residues in the CDR3. Germline V gives CDR1 LNHNV, CDR2 YYDKDF (reference sequence). This CDR3 reads CATSRDSPLHF. The CDR3 DNA follows: TGTGCCACCAGCAGAGATTCACCCCTCCACTTT.

This chain joins TRBV11-3 and TRBJ1-4; no reliable D call. The length of the CDR3 is 16 residues. Germline lookup yields CDR1 SGHNT and CDR2 YENEEA. V was cut by 1 base and J by 1 base, with 10 bases left in between. CDR3 loop: CASSLGFGGTNEKLFF. CDR3 in DNA: TGTGCCAGCAGCTTAGGGTTCGGTGGAACTAATGAAAAACTGTTTTTT.

This clonotype was detected only a few times. The V call is TRBV5-6, the J call TRBJ2-3; D might be TRBD2 (7 bases). Germline CDR1 reads SGHDT; CDR2 reads YYEEEE. V lost 5 bases, J lost 3 bases, and 16 bases lay in between. The CDR3 covers 15 residues. For the CDR3, the DNA is TGTGCCAGCAGGCCCGAGGGGGGGGCAACAGATACGCAGTATTTT. Encoded protein: CASRPEGGATDTQYF.

Ten or more counts support this clonotype. This CDR3 reads CASSAITGTGGYSNQPQHF. In DNA, the CDR3 is TGTGCCAGCAGTGCCATAACCGGGACAGGGGGCTATAGCAATCAGCCCCAGCATTTT. The V and J genes are TRBV2 and TRBJ1-5; 12 bases align to TRBD1. In germline, CDR1 is SNHLY, CDR2 FYNNEI. The CDR3 totals 19 residues. With 4 bases clipped from V and 0 bases from J, the junction kept 10 bases outside the gene matches. Combining the CDR3 with reference TRBV2 and TRBJ1-5 gives the whole variable domain EPEVTQTPSHQVTQMGQEVILRCVPISNHLYFYWYRQILGQKVEFLVSFYNNEISEKSEIFDDQFSVERPDGSNFTLKIRSTKLEDSAMYFCASSAITGTGGYSNQPQHFGDGTRLSIL.

This clonotype was seen ten or more times. The gene calls are TRBV20-1 and TRBJ2-7, with 7 bases aligning to TRBD1. The V gene's germline CDR1 is DFQATT and CDR2 SNEGSKA (reference sequence). V lost 5 bases, J lost 7 bases, and 11 bases stayed unmatched. The CDR3 length is 13 residues. As DNA, the CDR3 is TGCAGTGCTTACGTACAGGGGAACGAAGAGCAGTACTTC. Translated: CSAYVQGNEEQYF.

This clonotype was recorded once. The V gene is TRBV9, the J gene TRBJ2-2; TRBD1 agrees at 7 bases. Trimming at V came to 4 bases and at J to 0 bases, leaving 6 bases not matched to a gene. Germline lookup yields CDR1 SGDLS and CDR2 YYNGEE. The CDR3 spans 16 residues. The CDR3 region has the DNA TGTGCCAGCAGCCAAGCACAGGGGACGAACACCGGGGAGCTGTTTTTT. Translated: CASSQAQGTNTGELFF.

The chain has TRBV3-1 and TRBJ2-3; D uncertain. The CDR3 consists of 13 residues. Per the germline V gene, CDR1 is LGHDT and CDR2 is YNNKEL (reference sequence). The V gene lost 3 bases and the J gene lost 5 bases, with 9 bases spanning the gap. DNA of the CDR3: TGTGCCAGCAGCCACTACCAGGAAGATACGCAGTATTTT. Residues: CASSHYQEDTQYF.

The V call is TRBV5-1, the J call TRBJ2-2; D possibly corresponds to TRBD1 (6 bases). From germline, CDR1 is SGHRS and CDR2 YFSETQ. V was trimmed by 9 bases and J by 1 base, leaving 19 bases between them. CDR3 length: 16 amino acids. The CDR3 DNA reads TGCGCCACCCCGAAGCCCGGGACAAGGAACACCGGGGAGCTGTTTTTT. This translates into CATPKPGTRNTGELFF.